This T cell receptor (beta chain) originates from a study of blood T cell repertoires in COVID-19. For the study at large: From the United States, Italy and Spain came samples of acute and convalescent COVID-19. T cells, B-cell-depleted T cells, or PBMCs supplied cDNA or gDNA.

In the original workflow: Estimation of nucleated cell counts was performed using reference gene primer amplification. Sequencing was performed with immunoSEQ multiplex PCR; in TCRdb, only in-frame clones are kept and a portion is missing. V and J calls and clone size are copied from that table; D and trimming were computed from the DNA. The top ten clones hold 9.5% to 13% of a sample with tens of thousands of clones, around 83% of them seen once. Followed longitudinally, the Seattle patients had been enrolled during active infection. This CDR3 has 11 amino acids. The germline V and J ends were trimmed by 4 bases and 4 bases, with 2 bases remaining between them. Germline lookup yields CDR1 MDHEN and CDR2 SYDVKM.

The clonotype comes from a man between 50 and 59 years old with COVID-19, enrolled during active disease. Sequenced: peripheral blood. The rearrangement uses TRBV28 and TRBJ2-1; unclear D gene. The DNA for the CDR3 is TGTGCCAGCAGTTCATACAATGAGCAGTTCTTC. Translating it yields CASSSYNEQFF. The variable domain in full, completed from reference TRBV28 and TRBJ2-1, reads DVKVTQSSRYLVKRTGEKVFLECVQDMDHENMFWYRQDPGLGLRLIYFSYDVKMKEKGDIPEGYSVSREKKERFSLILESASTNQTSMYLCASSSYNEQFFGPGTRLTVL.